This record concerns one T cell receptor (beta chain) sequence. MiXCR was run by TCRdb on the 5' RACE reads, yielding one entry per CDR3 protein. The sample contains 200,000 to 250,000 distinct CDR3 sequences, over 9.5% of which appear only once. Germline V lookup: CDR1 SGHDT, CDR2 YYEEEE. CDR3 length equals 15 residues. The junction had 2 bases not matched to a gene; V was cut back by 4 bases and J by 1 base. This sample is part of a study of T-cell memory formation after mild COVID-19. The rearrangement links TRBV5-6 to TRBJ2-2, with 9 bases identical to TRBD1. This sequence originates from a man younger than 35 who had mild COVID-19 (a few samples of this study predate the infection). Cell type and time point are not known. Sequenced material: PBMCs or a T cell subset sorted from them (not recorded which). The CDR3 loop reads CASSGQGRNTGELFF. The CDR3 DNA sequence: TGTGCCAGCAGCGGACAGGGGCGGAACACCGGGGAGCTGTTTTTT.